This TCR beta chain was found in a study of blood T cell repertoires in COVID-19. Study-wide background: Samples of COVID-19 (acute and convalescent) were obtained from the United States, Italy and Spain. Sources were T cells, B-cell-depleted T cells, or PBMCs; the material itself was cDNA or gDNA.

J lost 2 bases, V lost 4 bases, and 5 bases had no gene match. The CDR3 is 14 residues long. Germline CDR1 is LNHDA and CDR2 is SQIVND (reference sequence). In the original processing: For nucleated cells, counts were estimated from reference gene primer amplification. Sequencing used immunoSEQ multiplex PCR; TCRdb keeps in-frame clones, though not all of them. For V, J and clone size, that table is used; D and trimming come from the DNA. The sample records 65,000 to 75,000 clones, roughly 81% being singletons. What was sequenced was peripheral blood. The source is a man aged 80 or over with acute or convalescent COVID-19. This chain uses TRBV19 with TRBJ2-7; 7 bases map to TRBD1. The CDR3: CASSTPGQTYEQYF. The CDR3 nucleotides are TGTGCCAGTAGTACACCGGGACAGACCTACGAGCAGTACTTC.